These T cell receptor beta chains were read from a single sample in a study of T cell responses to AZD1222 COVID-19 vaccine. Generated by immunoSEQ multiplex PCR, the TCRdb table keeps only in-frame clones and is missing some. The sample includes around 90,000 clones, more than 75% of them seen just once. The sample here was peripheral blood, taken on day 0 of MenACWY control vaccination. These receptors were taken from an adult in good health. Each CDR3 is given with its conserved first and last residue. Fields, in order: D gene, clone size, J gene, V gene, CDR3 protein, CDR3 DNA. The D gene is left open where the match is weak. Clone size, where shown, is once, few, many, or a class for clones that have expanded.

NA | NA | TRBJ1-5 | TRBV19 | CASSGDLGQPQHF | TGTGCCAGTAGTGGAGACCTGGGTCAGCCCCAGCATTTT
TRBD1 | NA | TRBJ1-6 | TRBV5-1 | CASSGTGQDNSPLHF | TGCGCCAGCAGCGGGACGGGACAGGATAATTCACCCCTCCACTTT
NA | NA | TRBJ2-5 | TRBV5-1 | CASSLAGGEGTQYF | TGCGCCAGCAGCTTGGCGGGGGGCGAGGGGACCCAGTACTTC
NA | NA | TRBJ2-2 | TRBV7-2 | CASSSHSGAGLNTGELFF | TGTGCCAGCAGCTCACACTCAGGGGCGGGGCTGAACACCGGGGAGCTGTTTTTT
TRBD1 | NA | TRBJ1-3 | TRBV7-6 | CASSLSDRGLSGNTIYF | TGTGCCAGCAGCCTCTCGGACAGGGGGCTGTCTGGAAACACCATATATTTT
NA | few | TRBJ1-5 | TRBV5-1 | CASSLGSNQPQHF | TGCGCCAGCAGCTTGGGTAGCAATCAGCCCCAGCATTTT
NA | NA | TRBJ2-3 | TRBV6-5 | CASSYSGSSTDTQYF | TGTGCCAGCAGTTACTCTGGTTCCTCCACAGATACGCAGTATTTT
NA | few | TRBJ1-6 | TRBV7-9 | CATRSFNSPLHF | TGTGCCACCCGGTCGTTTAATTCACCCCTCCACTTT
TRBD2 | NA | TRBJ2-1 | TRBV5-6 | CASSPPRGTSVINEQFF | TGTGCCAGCAGCCCCCCACGCGGGACTAGCGTTATCAATGAGCAGTTCTTC
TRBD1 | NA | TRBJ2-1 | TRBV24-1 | CATMETGGIDEQFF | TGTGCCACCATGGAGACAGGGGGCATCGATGAGCAGTTCTTC
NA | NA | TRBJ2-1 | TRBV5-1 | CASSQQGSSYNEQFF | TGCGCCAGCAGCCAGCAGGGGAGCTCCTACAATGAGCAGTTCTTC
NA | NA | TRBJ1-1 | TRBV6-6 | CASSKQPEPEAFF | TGTGCCAGCAGCAAACAGCCCGAACCTGAAGCTTTCTTT
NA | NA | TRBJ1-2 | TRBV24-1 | CATSDSTEANYGYTF | TGTGCCACCAGTGATTCGACGGAAGCTAACTATGGCTACACCTTC
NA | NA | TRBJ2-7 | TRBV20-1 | CSARLSYEQYF | TGCAGTGCTAGGCTTTCCTACGAGCAGTACTTC
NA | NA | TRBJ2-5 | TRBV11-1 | CASSLGNVQETQYF | TGTGCCAGCAGCTTAGGGAATGTCCAAGAGACCCAGTACTTC
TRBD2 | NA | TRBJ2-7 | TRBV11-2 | CASSWGLAGGYEQYF | TGTGCCAGCAGCTGGGGACTAGCGGGAGGTTACGAGCAGTACTTC
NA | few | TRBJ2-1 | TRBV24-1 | CATSDFRGVSSYNEQFF | TGTGCCACCAGTGATTTTCGCGGGGTTAGCTCCTACAATGAGCAGTTCTTC
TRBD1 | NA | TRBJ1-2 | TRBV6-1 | CASSEGIWTGSNYGYTF | TGTGCCAGCAGTGAGGGGATTTGGACAGGGTCGAACTATGGCTACACCTTC
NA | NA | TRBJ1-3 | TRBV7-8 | CASSRTVPGNTIYF | TGTGCCAGCAGCCGGACAGTTCCTGGAAACACCATATATTTT
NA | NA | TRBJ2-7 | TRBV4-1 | CASSQGTEGAYEQYF | TGCGCCAGCAGCCAAGGGACGGAGGGGGCCTACGAGCAGTACTTC
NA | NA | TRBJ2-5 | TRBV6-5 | CASSQTGGETQYF | TGTGCCAGCAGTCAGACCGGAGGGGAGACCCAGTACTTC
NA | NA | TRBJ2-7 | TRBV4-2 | CASSQDLGAYEQYF | TGTGCCAGCAGCCAAGATCTGGGGGCCTACGAGCAGTACTTC
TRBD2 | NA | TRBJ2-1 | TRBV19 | CASSIGLAGVNEQFF | TGTGCCAGTAGTATAGGACTAGCGGGAGTCAATGAGCAGTTCTTC
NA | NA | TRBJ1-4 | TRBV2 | CASRAGTGDEKLFF | TGTGCCAGCAGAGCCGGGACGGGGGATGAAAAACTGTTTTTT
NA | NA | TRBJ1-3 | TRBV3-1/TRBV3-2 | CASSQERNTIYF | TGTGCCAGCAGCCAAGAGAGAAACACCATATATTTT
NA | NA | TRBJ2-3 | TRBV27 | CASSFGAASDTQYF | TGTGCCAGCAGTTTTGGAGCGGCCTCAGATACGCAGTATTTT
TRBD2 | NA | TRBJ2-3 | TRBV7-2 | CASSTSSTSGGAKTQYF | TGTGCCAGCAGCACCTCCTCCACTAGCGGGGGGGCGAAAACGCAGTATTTT
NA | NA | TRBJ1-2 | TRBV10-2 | CASSRDTSNYGYTF | TGCGCCAGCAGTCGGGACACCTCTAACTATGGCTACACCTTC
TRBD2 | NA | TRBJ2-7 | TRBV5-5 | CASSPSSGSSYEQYF | TGTGCCAGCAGCCCATCTAGCGGGAGCTCCTACGAGCAGTACTTC
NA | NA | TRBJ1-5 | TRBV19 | CASKDSFYSNQPQHF | TGTGCCAGTAAGGACAGTTTCTATAGCAATCAGCCCCAGCATTTT
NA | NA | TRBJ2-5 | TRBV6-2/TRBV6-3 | CASSHYGGIETQYF | TGTGCCAGCAGCCATTACGGAGGGATTGAGACCCAGTACTTC
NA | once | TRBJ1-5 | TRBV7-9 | CASSSTTGRNQPQHF | TGTGCCAGCAGCTCAACAACAGGCCGCAATCAGCCCCAGCATTTT
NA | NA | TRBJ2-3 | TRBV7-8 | CASSLALDRDTQYF | TGTGCCAGCAGCTTAGCCCTCGACAGGGATACGCAGTATTTT
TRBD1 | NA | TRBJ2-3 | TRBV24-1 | CATSVGQGPTDTQYF | TGTGCCACCAGTGTAGGACAGGGACCCACAGATACGCAGTATTTT
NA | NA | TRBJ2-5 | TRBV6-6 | CASRKTRDNQETQYF | TGTGCCAGCAGGAAGACAAGGGACAATCAAGAGACCCAGTACTTC
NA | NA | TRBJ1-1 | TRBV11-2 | CASSSSVRTRGTEAFF | TGTGCCAGCAGCTCCTCAGTGAGGACAAGGGGCACTGAAGCTTTCTTT